The sample holds many counts of the clone carrying this TCR beta chain. The antigen is unknown. This sample was taken from a study of T cell repertoires in cytomegalovirus infection. Overall study: Matching HLA type and CMV infection were both indicated by public TCR beta signatures.

Study conclusions and caveats: The cumulative frequency of public TCR beta families distinguished individuals who carried CMV together with the relevant HLA.

MiXCR was run by TCRdb on the reads, yielding one entry per CDR3 protein. The table lists about 360,000 distinct CDR3 sequences, over 15% of them singletons. The V end lost 2 bases, the J end lost 5 bases, and 14 bases lay between the germline ends. CDR3 size: 15 residues. Germline V lookup: CDR1 SGHRS, CDR2 YFSETQ. The sequenced material came from PBMCs. The source is a human donor in good health (CMV status not recorded). Some clones in this sample may be carry-over from other donors' samples. The chain combines TRBV5-1 with TRBJ2-1; a weak D match, TRBD1 (6 bases). The CDR3 DNA reads TGCGCCAGCAGCTTAAGAACGGCAGGGGACAATGAGCAGTTCTTC. Its translation is CASSLRTAGDNEQFF.